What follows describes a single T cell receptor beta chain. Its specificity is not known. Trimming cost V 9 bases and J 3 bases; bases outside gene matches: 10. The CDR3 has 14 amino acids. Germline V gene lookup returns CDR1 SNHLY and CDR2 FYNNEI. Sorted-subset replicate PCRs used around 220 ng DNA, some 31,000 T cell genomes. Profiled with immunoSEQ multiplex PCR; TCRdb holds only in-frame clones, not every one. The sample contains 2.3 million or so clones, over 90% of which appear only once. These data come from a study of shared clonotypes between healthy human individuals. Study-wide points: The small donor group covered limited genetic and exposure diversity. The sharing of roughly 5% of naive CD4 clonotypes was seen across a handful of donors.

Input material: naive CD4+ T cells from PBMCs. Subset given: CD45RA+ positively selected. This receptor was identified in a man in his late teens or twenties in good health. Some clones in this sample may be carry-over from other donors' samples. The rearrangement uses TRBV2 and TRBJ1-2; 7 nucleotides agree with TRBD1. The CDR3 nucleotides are TGTGCCAGTGAACGGGACAGACCTTACTATGGCTACACCTTC. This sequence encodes CASERDRPYYGYTF.